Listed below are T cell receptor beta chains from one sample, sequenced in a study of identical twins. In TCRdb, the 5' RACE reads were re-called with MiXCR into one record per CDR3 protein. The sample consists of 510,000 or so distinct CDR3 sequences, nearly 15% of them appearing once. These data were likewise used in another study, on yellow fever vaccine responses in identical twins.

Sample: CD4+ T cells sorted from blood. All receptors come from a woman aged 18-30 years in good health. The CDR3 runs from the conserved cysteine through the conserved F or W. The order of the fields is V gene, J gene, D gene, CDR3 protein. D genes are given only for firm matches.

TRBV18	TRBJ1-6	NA	CASSPIIGDSPLHF
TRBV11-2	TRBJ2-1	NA	CASTIERLSYNEQFF
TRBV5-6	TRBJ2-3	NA	CASSFQGREGDTQYF
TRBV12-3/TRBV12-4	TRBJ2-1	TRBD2	CASSRGTSGNHDEQFF
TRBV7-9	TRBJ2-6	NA	CASTHPQGANVLTF
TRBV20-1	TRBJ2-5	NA	CSASPSSVIGVTQYF
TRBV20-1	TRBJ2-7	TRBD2	CSARAGLAYEQYF
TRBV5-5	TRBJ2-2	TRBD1	CASSQAGGWSGELFF
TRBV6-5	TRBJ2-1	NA	CASSYGIYNEQFF
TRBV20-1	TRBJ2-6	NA	CSARDRGRGANVLTF
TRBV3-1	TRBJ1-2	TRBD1	CASSGGLGYTF
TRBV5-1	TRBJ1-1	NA	CASSSGVAATTEAFF
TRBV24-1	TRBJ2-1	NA	CATSDFLLGDEQFF
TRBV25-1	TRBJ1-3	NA	CASSEGRLSGNTIYF
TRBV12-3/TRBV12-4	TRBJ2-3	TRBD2	CASSGLAGGRPDTQYF
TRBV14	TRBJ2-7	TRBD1	CASSQGGTVSYEQYF
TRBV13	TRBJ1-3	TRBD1	CASRDRASGNTIYF
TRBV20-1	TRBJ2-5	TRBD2	CSAKRGGETQYF
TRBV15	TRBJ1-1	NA	CATSIRAGTEAFF
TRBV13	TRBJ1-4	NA	CASRSGKREKLFF
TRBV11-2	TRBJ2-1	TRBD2	CASSYSGTAYNEQFF
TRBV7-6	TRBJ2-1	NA	CASSHPKGTKSYNEQFF
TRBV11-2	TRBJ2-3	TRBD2	CASSAPPRLAGVYGDTQYF
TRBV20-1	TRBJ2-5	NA	CSARGARLAKTQYF
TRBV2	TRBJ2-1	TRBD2	CASSGLTSGRIGEQFF
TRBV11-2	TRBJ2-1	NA	CASSRFRGAYNEQFF
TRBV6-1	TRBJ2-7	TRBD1	CASSPGTASEYF
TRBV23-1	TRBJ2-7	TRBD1	CASSQSSGQAIYEQYF
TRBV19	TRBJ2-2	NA	CASTQRTNTGELFF
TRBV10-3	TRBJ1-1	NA	CAISSGAGNTEAFF
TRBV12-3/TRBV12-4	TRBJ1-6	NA	CASSQTAVSYNSPLHF
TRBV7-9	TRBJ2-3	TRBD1	CASSSAPGGTDTQYF
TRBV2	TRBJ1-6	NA	CASSAQPTGIYNSPLHF
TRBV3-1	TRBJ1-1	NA	CASSRGAENTEAFF
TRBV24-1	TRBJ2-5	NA	CATSDRAGTETQYF
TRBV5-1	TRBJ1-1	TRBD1	CASSTDRGGTEAFF
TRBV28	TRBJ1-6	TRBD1	CASSTPTGVYNSPLHF
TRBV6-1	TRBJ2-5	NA	CASSAAVGPFETQYF
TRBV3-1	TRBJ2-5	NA	CASSQARGTQYF
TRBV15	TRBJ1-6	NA	CATSRGLDSPLHF
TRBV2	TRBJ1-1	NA	CASSEEGLGGTEAFF
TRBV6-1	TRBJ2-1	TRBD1	CASSELAAGGSLSYNEQFF
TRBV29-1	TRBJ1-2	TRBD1	CSTRDRGLGNYGYTF
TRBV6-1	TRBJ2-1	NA	CASSPAGKGENEQFF
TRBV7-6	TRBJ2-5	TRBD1	CASSHPTGFGETQYF
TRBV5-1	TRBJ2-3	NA	CASSRDTYTDTQYF
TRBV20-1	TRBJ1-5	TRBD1	CSAGTGGAQPQHF
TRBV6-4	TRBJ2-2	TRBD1	CASSTPGQGAKFRAGELFF
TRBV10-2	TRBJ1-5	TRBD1	CATRQTGLGQPQHF
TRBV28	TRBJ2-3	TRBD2	CASSPRAVAGASDTQYF
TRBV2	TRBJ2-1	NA	CASSGAGGAYNEQFF
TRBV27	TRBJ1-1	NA	CASKPWTENTEAFF
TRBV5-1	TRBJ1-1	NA	CASSLEKTNTEAFF
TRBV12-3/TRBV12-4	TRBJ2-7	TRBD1	CASRLGPRTGSNEQYF
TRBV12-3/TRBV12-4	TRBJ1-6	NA	CASRTAEDSPLHF
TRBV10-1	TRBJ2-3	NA	CASPIDTQYF
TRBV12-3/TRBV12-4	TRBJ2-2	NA	CASRMLANTGELFF
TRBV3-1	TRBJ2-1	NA	CASTFAAGEQFF
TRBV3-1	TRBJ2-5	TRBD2	CASSTPGLVSRETQYF
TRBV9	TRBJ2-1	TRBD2	CASSVELAGGYSNEQFF